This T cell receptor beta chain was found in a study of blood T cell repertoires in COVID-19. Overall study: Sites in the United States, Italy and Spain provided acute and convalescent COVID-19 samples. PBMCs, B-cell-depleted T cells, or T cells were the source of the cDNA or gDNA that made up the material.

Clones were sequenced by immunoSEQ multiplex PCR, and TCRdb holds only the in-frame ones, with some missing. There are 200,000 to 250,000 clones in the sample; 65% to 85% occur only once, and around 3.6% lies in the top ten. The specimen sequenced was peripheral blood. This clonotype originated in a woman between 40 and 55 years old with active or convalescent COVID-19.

The CDR3 DNA reads TGTGCCAGCAGCTTCAAATCAGGGTCCTCTGGAAACACCATATATTTT. It yields the protein CASSFKSGSSGNTIYF. The chain has TRBV7-6 and TRBJ1-3, with a weak D call TRBD1 (5 bases). Germline assignment: CDR1 SGHVS and CDR2 FNYEAQ. CDR3 length: 16 residues. V gave up 3 bases and J gave up 0 bases, with 12 bases separating them.